The T cell receptor beta chain under discussion was sequenced for a study of T cells expressing NK-cell markers. CDR3 size: 15 residues. Germline loops: CDR1 SGHRS, CDR2 YFSETQ. Following a re-call of the 5' RACE reads, TCRdb has one entry per CDR3 protein and lacks DNA. This table holds around 140,000 distinct CDR3 sequences. Sequences were obtained from blood T cells: a sorted CD56 or NKG2C T cell subset, CD4+ or CD8+ T cells, or bulk PBMC T cells (not recorded which). The source of this sequence is a man aged 18 to 29 in good health. The chain recombines TRBV5-1 with TRBJ1-2; checking the TCRdb D call of TRBD1 is not possible without DNA. The CDR3 here is CASSPGRTHNYGYTF.